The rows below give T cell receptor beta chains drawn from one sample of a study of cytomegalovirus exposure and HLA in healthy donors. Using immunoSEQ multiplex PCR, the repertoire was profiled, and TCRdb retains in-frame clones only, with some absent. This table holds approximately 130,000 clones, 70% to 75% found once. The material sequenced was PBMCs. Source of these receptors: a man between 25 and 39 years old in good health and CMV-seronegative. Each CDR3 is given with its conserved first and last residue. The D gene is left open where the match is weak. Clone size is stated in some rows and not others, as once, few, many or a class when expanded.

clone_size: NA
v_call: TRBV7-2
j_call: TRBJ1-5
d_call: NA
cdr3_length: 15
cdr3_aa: CASSPPGVVVQPQHF
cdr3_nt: TGTGCCAGCAGCCCTCCCGGGGTAGTGGTTCAGCCCCAGCATTTT

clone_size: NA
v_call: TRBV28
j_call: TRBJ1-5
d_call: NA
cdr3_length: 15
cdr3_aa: CASSLSYRDNQPQHF
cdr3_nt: TGTGCCAGCAGTTTAAGTTACAGGGATAATCAGCCCCAGCATTTT

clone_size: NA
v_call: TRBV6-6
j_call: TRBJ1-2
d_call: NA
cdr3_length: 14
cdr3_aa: CASSYGQNFYGYTF
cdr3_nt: TGTGCCAGCAGTTACGGACAGAACTTTTATGGCTACACCTTC

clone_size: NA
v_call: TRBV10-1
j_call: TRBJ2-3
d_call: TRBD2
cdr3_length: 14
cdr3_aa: CASRLAGGRYTQYF
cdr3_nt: TGCGCCAGCAGACTAGCGGGGGGCCGGTATACGCAGTATTTT

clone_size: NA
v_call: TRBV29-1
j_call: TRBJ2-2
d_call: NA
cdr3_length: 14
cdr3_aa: CSVEDTLVVGELFF
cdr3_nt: TGCAGCGTTGAAGATACCCTAGTGGTCGGGGAGCTGTTTTTT

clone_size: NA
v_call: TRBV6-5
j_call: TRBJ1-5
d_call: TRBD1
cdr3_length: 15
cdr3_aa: CASRHDRGGNQPQHF
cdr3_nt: TGTGCCAGCAGACATGACAGGGGTGGCAATCAGCCCCAGCATTTT

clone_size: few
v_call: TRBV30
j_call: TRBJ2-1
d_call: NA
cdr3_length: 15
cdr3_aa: CAWSAGTALVNEQFF
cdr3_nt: TGTGCCTGGAGTGCAGGGACTGCTCTGGTCAATGAGCAGTTCTTC

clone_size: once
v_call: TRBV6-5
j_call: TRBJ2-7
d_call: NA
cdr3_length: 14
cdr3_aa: CASSYSPLFDEQYF
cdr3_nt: TGTGCCAGCAGTTATTCCCCCTTGTTCGACGAGCAGTACTTC

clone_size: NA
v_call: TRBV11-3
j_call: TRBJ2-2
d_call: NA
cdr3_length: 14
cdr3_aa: CASSLSPNTGELFF
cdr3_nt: TGTGCCAGCAGCTTAAGCCCCAACACCGGGGAGCTGTTTTTT

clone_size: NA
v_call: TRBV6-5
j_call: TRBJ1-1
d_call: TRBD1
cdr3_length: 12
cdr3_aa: CASSSTGAEAFF
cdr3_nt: TGTGCCAGCAGCTCTACAGGGGCTGAAGCTTTCTTT

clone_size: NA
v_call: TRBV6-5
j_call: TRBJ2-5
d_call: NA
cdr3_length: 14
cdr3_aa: CASSYSGGAETQYF
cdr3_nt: TGTGCCAGCAGTTACTCGGGGGGGGCGGAGACCCAGTACTTC

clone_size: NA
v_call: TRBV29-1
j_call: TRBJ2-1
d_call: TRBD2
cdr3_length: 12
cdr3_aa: CSVQGLAREQFF
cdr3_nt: TGCAGCGTCCAGGGACTAGCACGCGAGCAGTTCTTC

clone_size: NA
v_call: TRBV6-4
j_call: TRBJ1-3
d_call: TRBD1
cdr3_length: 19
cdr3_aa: CASSDLSGTESYSGNTIYF
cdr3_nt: TGTGCCAGCAGTGACTTATCCGGGACAGAGAGTTACTCTGGAAACACCATATATTTT

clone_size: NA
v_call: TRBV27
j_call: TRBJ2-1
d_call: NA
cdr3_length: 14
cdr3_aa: CASSRQDGSVEQFF
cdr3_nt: TGTGCCAGCAGTAGACAGGATGGTTCGGTTGAGCAGTTCTTC

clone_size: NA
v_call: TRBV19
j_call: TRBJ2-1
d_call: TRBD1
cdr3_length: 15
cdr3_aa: CASSMDRTFVNEQFF
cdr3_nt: TGTGCCAGTAGTATGGACAGGACCTTCGTCAATGAGCAGTTCTTC

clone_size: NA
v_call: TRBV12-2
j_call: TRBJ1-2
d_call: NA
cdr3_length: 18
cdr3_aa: CASRLSMGRNVPFYGYTF
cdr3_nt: TGTGCAAGTCGCCTTAGTATGGGCAGGAATGTTCCCTTTTATGGCTACACCTTC

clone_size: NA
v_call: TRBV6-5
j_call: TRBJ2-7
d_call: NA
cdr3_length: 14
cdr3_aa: CASSYSSESYEQYF
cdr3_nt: TGTGCCAGCAGTTACTCATCAGAATCCTACGAGCAGTACTTC

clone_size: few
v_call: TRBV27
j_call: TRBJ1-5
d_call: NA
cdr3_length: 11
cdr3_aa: CASSFEQPQHF
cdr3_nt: TGTGCCAGCAGTTTCGAACAGCCCCAGCATTTC

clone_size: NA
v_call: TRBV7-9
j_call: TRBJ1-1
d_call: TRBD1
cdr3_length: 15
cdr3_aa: CASSDRLDRVTEAFF
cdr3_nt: TGTGCCAGCAGCGATCGTTTAGACAGGGTCACTGAAGCTTTCTTT

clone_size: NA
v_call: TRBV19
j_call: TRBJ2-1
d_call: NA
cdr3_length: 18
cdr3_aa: CASSIDLSGRSSYNEQFF
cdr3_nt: TGTGCCAGTAGTATAGATCTAAGCGGGCGAAGCTCCTACAATGAGCAGTTCTTC

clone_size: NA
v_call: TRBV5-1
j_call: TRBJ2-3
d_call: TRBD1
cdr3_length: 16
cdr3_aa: CASSLEGTGGRDTQYF
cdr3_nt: TGCGCCAGCAGCTTGGAAGGGACAGGGGGCCGAGATACGCAGTATTTT

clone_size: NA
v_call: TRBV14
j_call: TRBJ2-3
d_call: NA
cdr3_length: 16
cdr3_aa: CASSQGLIWATDTQYF
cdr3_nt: TGTGCCAGCAGCCAAGGACTAATTTGGGCCACAGATACGCAGTATTTT

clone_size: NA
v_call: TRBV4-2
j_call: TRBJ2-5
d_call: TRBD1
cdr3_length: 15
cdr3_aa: CASSQSTGGRETQYF
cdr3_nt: TGTGCCAGCAGCCAATCGACAGGGGGTCGAGAGACCCAGTACTTC

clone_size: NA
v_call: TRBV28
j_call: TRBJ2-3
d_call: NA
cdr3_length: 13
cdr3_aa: CASSSWRAKTQYF
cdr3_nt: TGTGCCAGCAGTTCATGGCGGGCGAAAACGCAGTATTTT

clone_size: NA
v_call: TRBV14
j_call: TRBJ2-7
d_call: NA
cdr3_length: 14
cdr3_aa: CASSQDYGGYEQYF
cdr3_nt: TGTGCCAGCAGCCAAGACTACGGGGGATACGAGCAGTACTTC

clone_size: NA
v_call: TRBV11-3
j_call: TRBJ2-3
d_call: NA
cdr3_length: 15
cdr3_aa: CASSLGQLASDTQYF
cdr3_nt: TGTGCCAGCAGCTTAGGTCAGCTAGCATCAGATACGCAGTATTTT

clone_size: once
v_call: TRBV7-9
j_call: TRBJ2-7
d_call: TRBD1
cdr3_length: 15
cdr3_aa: CASSSGTVEVYEQYF
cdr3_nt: TGTGCCAGCAGTTCCGGGACAGTGGAAGTTTACGAGCAGTACTTC

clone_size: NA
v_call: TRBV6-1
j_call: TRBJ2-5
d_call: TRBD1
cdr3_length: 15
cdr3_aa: CASKHPGTVQETQYF
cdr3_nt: TGTGCCAGCAAACACCCGGGGACAGTTCAAGAGACCCAGTACTTC

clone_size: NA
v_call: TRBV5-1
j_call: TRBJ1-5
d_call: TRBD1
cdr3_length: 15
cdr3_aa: CASSPTGQHNQPQHF
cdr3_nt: TGCGCCAGCAGCCCCACGGGACAGCACAATCAGCCCCAGCATTTT

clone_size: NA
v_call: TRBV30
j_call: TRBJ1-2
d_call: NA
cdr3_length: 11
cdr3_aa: CAWSRSYGYTF
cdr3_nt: TGTGCCTGGAGCCGGTCCTATGGCTACACCTTC

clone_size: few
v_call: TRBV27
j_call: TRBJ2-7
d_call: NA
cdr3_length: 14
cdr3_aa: CASSLLDTSYEQYF
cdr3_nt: TGTGCCAGCAGTTTATTGGACACCTCCTACGAGCAGTACTTC

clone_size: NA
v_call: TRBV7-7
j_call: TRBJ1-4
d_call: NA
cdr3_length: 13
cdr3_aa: CASSSGEGEKLFF
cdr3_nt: TGTGCTAGCAGCTCAGGGGAGGGTGAAAAACTGTTTTTT

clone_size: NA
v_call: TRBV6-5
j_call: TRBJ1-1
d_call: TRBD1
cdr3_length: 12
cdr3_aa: CASSYNRGLAFF
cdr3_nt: TGTGCCAGCAGTTACAACAGGGGGTTGGCTTTCTTT

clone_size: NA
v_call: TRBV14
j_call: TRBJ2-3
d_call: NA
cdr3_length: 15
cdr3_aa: CASSQRGVGTDTQYF
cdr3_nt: TGTGCCAGCAGCCAGCGCGGGGTGGGCACAGATACGCAGTATTTT